The entry below describes one T cell receptor beta chain. The antigen is unknown. The source of the sample is a study of OX40 agonist ivuxolimab in advanced cancers. Study background: Earlier treatment with anti-PD-1, anti-PD-L1 or anti-CTLA-4 was permitted, and roughly 40% had received some.

The V gene lost 3 bases and the J gene lost 6 bases, with 9 bases spanning the gap. Germline V gives CDR1 SGHNT, CDR2 YENEEA. This CDR3 is built from 13 residues. Profiling relied on immunoSEQ multiplex PCR, and the TCRdb table lists in-frame clones only, not all of them. Here the sample spans tens of thousands of clones, 85% to 95% being singletons. Whole-study findings and limits: At doses 0.1 to 3.0 mg/kg, CD4+ and CD8+ clones expanded. In CD8+ T cells, expanded clones were on average more numerous than in CD4+.

Baseline, cycle 4 day 1, and cycle 7 day 1 were the blood sampling points. The sample here was CD4+ or CD8+ T cells sorted from blood, taken in a trial of the OX40 agonist ivuxolimab. This clonotype was sampled from an adult with an advanced solid tumor such as melanoma, head and neck, liver or kidney cancer. The chain couples TRBV11-3 to TRBJ2-1; no definite D call. CDR3 sequence: CASSFGRTNEQFF. DNA of the CDR3: TGTGCCAGCAGCTTTGGCAGGACCAATGAGCAGTTCTTC.